The 24 T cell receptor beta chains reported below all come from one sample, sequenced in a study of blood T cell repertoires in COVID-19. The assay was immunoSEQ multiplex PCR, and TCRdb's table has in-frame clones only and misses some. The profile shows tens of thousands of clones, approximately 88% of them singletons. Material: peripheral blood. All receptors come from a man aged 45-60 years with active COVID-19.

The J gene is TRBJ1-2, the V gene TRBV5-6; TRBD1 matches 9 bases. The germline V gene encodes CDR1 SGHDT and CDR2 YYEEEE. Trimming at V came to 3 bases and at J to 10 bases, leaving 13 bases not matched to a gene. This CDR3 contains 15 residues. The DNA of the CDR3 is TGTGCCAGCAGCTCCCTAACGGGGGACAGGGCAGTCTACACCTTC. Its translation: CASSSLTGDRAVYTF.

This chain links TRBV14 with TRBJ2-2; a possible D gene is TRBD2 (5 bases). The CDR3 totals 18 residues. Trimming took 2 bases from V and 6 from J, leaving 22 bases between them. Germline V gives CDR1 SGHDN, CDR2 FVKESK. CDR3: CASSQLPLSGYGAGELFF. The CDR3 coding sequence is TGTGCCAGCAGCCAATTGCCCTTGAGCGGTTACGGCGCCGGGGAGCTGTTTTTT.

The chain has TRBV5-5 and TRBJ1-2, with TRBD1 matching 7 bases. The V segment lost 2 bases and the J segment 2 bases; nucleotides outside the gene matches: 6. Germline assignment: CDR1 SGHKS and CDR2 YYEKEE (reference sequence). The CDR3 covers 15 residues. CDR3 amino acids: CASSLTGVINYGYTF. The CDR3 nucleotides read TGTGCCAGCAGCTTAACAGGGGTTATAAACTATGGCTACACCTTC.

The V and J genes are TRBV5-6 and TRBJ1-2, with 8 positions matching TRBD1. Trimming at V came to 5 bases and at J to 3 bases, leaving 12 bases not matched to a gene. The CDR3 is 16 amino acids. CDR1 and CDR2 (germline): SGHDT, YYEEEE. CDR3 sequence reads: CASSFILTGAYYGYTF. In DNA, the CDR3 is TGTGCCAGCAGTTTTATCCTGACAGGGGCTTACTATGGCTACACCTTC.

V is TRBV10-3 and J is TRBJ2-5; TRBD1 matches at 9 bases. The V segment lost 6 bases and the J segment 5 bases; nucleotides outside the gene matches: 7. Germline V gene sequence: CDR1 ENHRY, CDR2 SYGVKD. The CDR3 covers 14 residues. The CDR3 DNA follows: TGTGCCATCAGCAAGGACAGGGGTCCGGAGACCCAGTACTTC. Its translation: CAISKDRGPETQYF.

V and J are TRBV7-2 and TRBJ2-7, with TRBD1 identical over 8 bases. This CDR3 region has 14 residues. Germline V gives CDR1 SGHTA, CDR2 FQGNSA. The junction had 8 bases not matched to a gene; V was cut back by 7 bases and J by 3 bases. DNA for the CDR3: TGTGCCAGCAACCGGGACAGGCTAAGCTACGAGCAGTACTTC. This sequence encodes CASNRDRLSYEQYF.

The rearrangement links TRBV6-2 or TRBV6-3 to TRBJ1-5; 7 bases align to TRBD1. Germline CDR1 is MNHEY and CDR2 is SVGEGT. The trim removed 5 bases at V and 1 base at J, leaving 8 bases unmatched. The CDR3 is 16 amino acids. The CDR3 protein is CASSISGTASNQPQHF. As DNA, the CDR3 is TGTGCCAGCAGTATCTCCGGGACAGCCAGCAATCAGCCCCAGCATTTT.

The chain has TRBV28 and TRBJ2-7; D uncertain. The V gene's germline CDR1 is MDHEN and CDR2 SYDVKM. V shed 7 bases and J shed 4 bases, with 20 bases lying between them. This CDR3 is 15 amino acids long. CDR3: CASIASPSRSYEQYF. The CDR3, as DNA: TGTGCCAGCATCGCTTCCCCTAGTAGATCTTACGAGCAGTACTTC.

The V gene is TRBV24-1, the J gene TRBJ2-7; 9 positions agree with TRBD1. V trimming: 7 bases; J trimming: 2 bases; junction bases outside the gene matches: 2. CDR1 is KGHDR, CDR2 SFDVKD, per germline. CDR3 length: 13 amino acids. CDR3 residues: CATSGTGTYEQYF. The CDR3 region has the DNA TGTGCCACCAGCGGGACAGGGACCTACGAGCAGTACTTC.

This rearrangement joins TRBV27 to TRBJ1-2; TRBD1 agrees at 9 bases. Germline V gene sequence: CDR1 MNHEY, CDR2 SMNVEV (reference sequence). CDR3 length: 15 amino acids. Trimming cost V 0 bases and J 7 bases; bases outside gene matches: 6. CDR3: CASSLSKGQGSGYTF. In DNA form, the CDR3 reads TGTGCCAGCAGTTTATCGAAGGGACAGGGCTCTGGCTACACCTTC.

A single count supports this clone. The rearrangement joins TRBV5-1 to TRBJ2-7; 9 nucleotides agree with TRBD1. The CDR3 runs to 18 residues. Per germline, CDR1 SGHRS and CDR2 YFSETQ. The trim removed 1 base at V and 0 bases at J, leaving 11 bases unmatched. DNA for the CDR3: TGCGCCAGCAGCTTGAAACGGAGGACAGGGGACTTCTCCTACGAGCAGTACTTC. Protein sequence: CASSLKRRTGDFSYEQYF.

The rearrangement links TRBV3-1 (or the pseudogene TRBV3-2) to TRBJ1-6; D is unclear. The CDR3 totals 16 residues. Germline assignment: CDR1 LGHDT and CDR2 YNNKEL (reference sequence). Between the trimmed V and J ends, which lost 1 base and 7 bases, there was a span of 14 bases. In DNA, the CDR3 is TGTGCCAGCAGCCAAGCGGGGAACGTTCAGAATTCACCCCTCCACTTT. Amino acids: CASSQAGNVQNSPLHF.

This clone was counted once. Other DNA sequences of this sample code for an identical CDR3. V gene TRBV7-2 combines with J gene TRBJ1-1, with 7 bases identical to TRBD1. This CDR3 spans 14 amino acids. Germline loops: CDR1 SGHTA, CDR2 FQGNSA. V was pared by 3 bases and J by 0 bases, with 1 base of the junction left unmatched. Here the CDR3 reads CASSLGQLNTEAFF. CDR3 coding DNA: TGTGCCAGCAGCTTGGGACAGTTGAACACTGAAGCTTTCTTT.

The chain recombines TRBV11-2 with TRBJ1-5; possible D gene TRBD1, 5 bases. This CDR3 contains 12 residues. V lost 5 bases, J lost 6 bases, and 8 bases lay in between. Germline V lookup: CDR1 SGHAT, CDR2 FQNNGV. DNA of the CDR3: TGTGCCAGCAGCCTTACAGGTCAGCCCCAGCATTTT. Translation gives CASSLTGQPQHF.

The CDR3 region is CSVLDTLSNTEAFF. Here the CDR3 DNA reads TGCAGCGTTCTCGACACCCTTTCGAACACTGAAGCTTTCTTT. The chain joins TRBV29-1 to TRBJ1-1; no definite D call. Germline V gene lookup returns CDR1 SQVTM and CDR2 ANQGSEA. V lost 5 bases and J lost 1, with 14 bases in between. The CDR3 consists of 14 residues.

The chain recombines TRBV19 with TRBJ2-2; TRBD1 might be the D (6 bases). CDR3 length: 15 amino acids. Germline V gene lookup returns CDR1 LNHDA and CDR2 SQIVND (reference sequence). V shed 6 bases and J shed 3 bases, with 14 bases lying between them. CDR3 loop: CASRLQGSYTGELFF. The CDR3 DNA reads TGTGCCAGTAGGTTACAGGGCAGCTACACCGGGGAGCTGTTTTTT. Full variable domain (remainder filled in from reference TRBV19 and TRBJ2-2): DGGITQSPKYLFRKEGQNVTLSCEQNLNHDAMYWYRQDPGQGLRLIYYSQIVNDFQKGDIAEGYSVSREKKESFPLTVTSAQKNPTAFYLCASRLQGSYTGELFFGEGSRLTVL.

The chain uses TRBV7-8 and TRBJ2-7; 9 nucleotides match TRBD2. In germline, CDR1 is SGHVS, CDR2 FQNEAQ. CDR3 size: 16 residues. Losses at the gene ends were 0 bases for V and 2 bases for J; bases not matched to a gene: 5. The CDR3 nucleotides read TGTGCCAGCAGCTTAGCCGGCGGGGGGGCCCCCTACGAGCAGTACTTC. Protein: CASSLAGGGAPYEQYF.

The chain couples TRBV2 to TRBJ2-1; 9 bases align to TRBD1. Trimming at V came to 3 bases and at J to 2 bases, leaving 5 bases not matched to a gene. Per the germline V gene, CDR1 is SNHLY and CDR2 is FYNNEI. The CDR3 spans 16 residues. The chain's CDR3 is CASSDLGQGPYNEQFF. The CDR3 DNA follows: TGTGCCAGCAGTGATTTGGGACAGGGCCCCTACAATGAGCAGTTCTTC. The full variable domain, with the rest looked up from reference TRBV2 and TRBJ2-1, is EPEVTQTPSHQVTQMGQEVILRCVPISNHLYFYWYRQILGQKVEFLVSFYNNEISEKSEIFDDQFSVERPDGSNFTLKIRSTKLEDSAMYFCASSDLGQGPYNEQFFGPGTRLTVL.

The chain recombines TRBV7-8 with TRBJ2-5; the match to TRBD2 covers 7 bases. V shed 2 bases and J 6 bases; nucleotides not matched to a gene: 9. Germline CDR1 reads SGHVS; CDR2 reads FQNEAQ. CDR3 length: 15 amino acids. The CDR3 reads CASSLQTSRRQTQYF. The CDR3 DNA is TGTGCCAGCAGCTTACAGACTAGCAGGAGGCAGACCCAGTACTTC.

The J gene is TRBJ1-2, the V gene TRBV4-3; D remains unclear. CDR1 LGHNA and CDR2 YSLEER come from the germline V gene. This CDR3 has 12 amino acids. Between the trimmed V and J ends, which lost 4 bases and 5 bases, there was a span of 8 bases. The CDR3 is CASSRGIYGYTF. CDR3 nucleotides: TGCGCCAGCAGCCGAGGGATATATGGCTACACCTTC.

A word on this clone: Additional DNA sequences in this sample encode the identical CDR3. The V call is TRBV19, the J call TRBJ2-5, with 11 bases lining up with TRBD1. CDR1 is LNHDA and CDR2 is SQIVND in the germline V gene (reference sequence). This CDR3 is built from 16 residues. The V gene end was trimmed by 3 bases and the J gene end by 4 bases; junction bases not matched to a gene: 7. The chain's CDR3 is CASSIVGQGAGETQYF. Here the CDR3 DNA reads TGTGCCAGTAGTATCGTTGGACAGGGGGCAGGAGAGACCCAGTACTTC.

This chain uses TRBV10-3 with TRBJ2-1; TRBD2 is a possible D gene (7 bases). CDR3 length: 11 residues. CDR1 ENHRY and CDR2 SYGVKD come from the germline V gene. Trimming shortened V by 10 bases and J by 7 bases, and 11 bases separated the two germline ends. In DNA form, the CDR3 reads TGTGCCACTGGGGGGGCGAATGAGCAGTTCTTC. As protein: CATGGANEQFF.

The CDR3 is CASSYSRQGVNTEAFF. CDR3 in DNA: TGTGCCAGCAGTTACTCGAGACAGGGGGTGAACACTGAAGCTTTCTTT. The chain links TRBV6-5 to TRBJ1-1; TRBD1 matches 9 bases. The CDR3 sequence is 16 residues long. V shed 0 bases, J shed 0 bases, and the junction held 2 bases outside the gene matches. Germline V gene lookup returns CDR1 MNHEY and CDR2 SVGAGI.

The J gene is TRBJ1-6, the V gene TRBV28, with D hard to call. The ends were cut back, 6 bases at V and 6 bases at J, with 12 bases in the middle. This CDR3 has 14 amino acids. The germline V gene encodes CDR1 MDHEN and CDR2 SYDVKM. The CDR3 DNA is TGTGCCAGCAGCTTCGGGAGACCTAATTCACCCCTCCACTTT. The encoded protein is CASSFGRPNSPLHF.